This T cell receptor beta chain was recovered during a study of T cell responses to AZD1222 COVID-19 vaccine. Assay: immunoSEQ multiplex PCR; the TCRdb copy retains only in-frame clones and omits some. The data contain about 120,000 clones, 70% to 90% of them singletons. Germline CDR1 and CDR2: SGHKS and YYEKEE (reference sequence). V lost 0 bases to trimming and J lost 1 base, with 5 bases between them. CDR3 length equals 13 residues. This clonotype originated in an adult in good health. The J gene is TRBJ2-7, the V gene TRBV5-5; no clear D. The sequencing here drew on peripheral blood, taken on day 0 of MenACWY control vaccination. The DNA for the CDR3 is TGTGCCAGCAGCTTGGTACAGTCCTACGAGCAGTACTTC. It is translated as CASSLVQSYEQYF.